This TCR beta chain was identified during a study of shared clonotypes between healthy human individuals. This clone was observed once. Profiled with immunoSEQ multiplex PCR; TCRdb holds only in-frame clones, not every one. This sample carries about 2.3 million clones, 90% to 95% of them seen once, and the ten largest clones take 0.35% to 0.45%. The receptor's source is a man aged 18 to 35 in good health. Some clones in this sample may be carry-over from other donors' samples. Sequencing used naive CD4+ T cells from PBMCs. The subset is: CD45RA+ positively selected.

The DNA for the CDR3 is TGTGCCAGCAGCTTAGCTAGCCCAGCCCCTCATGAGCAGTTCTTC. Translation gives CASSLASPAPHEQFF. The chain has TRBV7-9 and TRBJ2-1; D gene unclear. Trimming removed 0 bases from V and 8 bases from J, with 14 bases in between. This CDR3 spans 15 amino acids. Per germline, CDR1 SEHNR and CDR2 FQNEAQ (reference sequence).